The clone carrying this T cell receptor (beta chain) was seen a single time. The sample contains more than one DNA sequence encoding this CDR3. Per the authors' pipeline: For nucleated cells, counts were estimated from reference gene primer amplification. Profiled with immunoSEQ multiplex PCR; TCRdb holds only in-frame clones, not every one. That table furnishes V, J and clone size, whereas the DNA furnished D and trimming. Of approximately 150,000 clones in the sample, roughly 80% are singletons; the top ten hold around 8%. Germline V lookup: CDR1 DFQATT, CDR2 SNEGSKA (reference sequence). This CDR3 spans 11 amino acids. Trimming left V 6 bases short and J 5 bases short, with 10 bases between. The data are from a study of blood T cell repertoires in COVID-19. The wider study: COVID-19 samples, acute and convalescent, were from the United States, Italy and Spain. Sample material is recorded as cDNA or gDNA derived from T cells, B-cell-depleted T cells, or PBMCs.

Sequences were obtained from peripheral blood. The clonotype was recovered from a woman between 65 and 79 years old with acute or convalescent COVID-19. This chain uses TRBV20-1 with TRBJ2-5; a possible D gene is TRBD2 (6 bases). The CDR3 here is CSAPRGETQYF. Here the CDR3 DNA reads TGCAGTGCACCTCGGGGGGAGACCCAGTACTTC.